These T cell receptor beta chains were read from a single sample in a study of PD-1 blockade in classical Hodgkin lymphoma. The protocol was immunoSEQ multiplex PCR, while the TCRdb copy is restricted to in-frame clones and leaves out a portion. The sample lists under 45,000 clones; about two thirds were seen once. This material consisted of peripheral blood mononuclear cells (PBMCs), taken before the fourth cycle of nivolumab. These receptors were collected from a human donor with classical Hodgkin lymphoma. CDR3s include the opening cysteine and the closing phenylalanine or tryptophan. Fields, in order: D gene, V gene, J gene, clone size, CDR3 DNA, CDR3 protein. D genes are given only for firm matches. Size values are once, few and many counts, or a class for expanded clones, and some rows have none.

-	TRBV10-3	TRBJ1-1	few	TGTGCCATCAGTGAGTCGAGGACTGAAGCTTTCTTT	CAISESRTEAFF
-	TRBV5-4	TRBJ1-1	few	TGTGCCAGCAGCTTGGCTACAGGTCAACCTGAAGCTTTCTTT	CASSLATGQPEAFF
-	TRBV5-1	TRBJ1-2	-	TGCGCCAGCAGCGCGGTAAACTATGGCTACACCTTC	CASSAVNYGYTF
TRBD1	TRBV7-9	TRBJ1-5	-	TGTGCCAGCAGCTCTGACAGGGTGGTGGGTCAGCCCCAGCATTTT	CASSSDRVVGQPQHF
TRBD1	TRBV19	TRBJ2-7	-	TGTGCCAGTAGCCCGGGACAGGTCTCCTACGAGCAGTACTTC	CASSPGQVSYEQYF
-	TRBV11-2	TRBJ1-2	-	TGTGCCAGCAGCTTATACAGAGACCCTGATGGCTACACCTTC	CASSLYRDPDGYTF
-	TRBV5-1	TRBJ2-3	-	TGCGCCAGCAGCTTGATCGGGCTCGGGGCAGGAGCGCAGTATTTT	CASSLIGLGAGAQYF
-	TRBV5-1	TRBJ1-1	-	TGCGCCAGCAGCTTTGGGACCCAGAACACTGAAGCTTTCTTT	CASSFGTQNTEAFF
-	TRBV19	TRBJ2-3	-	TGTGCCAGTAGTATTTCCGGGACTCTCACGGATACGCAGTATTTT	CASSISGTLTDTQYF
-	TRBV7-9	TRBJ2-5	few	TGTGCCAGCAGCTCCCCAAAGGCACTAGCTACGGAGACCCAGTACTTC	CASSSPKALATETQYF
-	TRBV2	TRBJ1-4	-	TGTGCCAGCAGTGACAGCGGCGATGAAAAACTGTTTTTT	CASSDSGDEKLFF
-	TRBV27	TRBJ1-1	few	TGTGCCAGCAGTTCCGGGTATCTGAACACTGAAGCTTTCTTT	CASSSGYLNTEAFF
TRBD1	TRBV6-6	TRBJ1-1	-	TGTGCCAGCAGCCTGACAGGGTTGAACACTGAAGCTTTCTTT	CASSLTGLNTEAFF
-	TRBV30	TRBJ1-2	many	TGTGCCTGGAGTATGGGGTCCTGGGGCTACACCTTC	CAWSMGSWGYTF
-	TRBV5-1	TRBJ2-2	-	TGCGCCAGCAGCCCGACAGTCCGGGACGGGGAGCTGTTTTTT	CASSPTVRDGELFF
-	TRBV27	TRBJ2-7	-	TGTGCCAGCTCCGGGTACACCTCCTACGAGCAGTACTTC	CASSGYTSYEQYF
-	TRBV29-1	TRBJ1-4	-	TGCAGCGTCGGGCAAAAGTACCCTAATGAAAAACTGTTTTTT	CSVGQKYPNEKLFF
-	TRBV2	TRBJ2-3	few	TGTGCCAGCAGTGAATGGACAGCAACGGCTGGTACGCAGTATTTT	CASSEWTATAGTQYF
-	TRBV7-6	TRBJ1-3	-	TGTGCCAGCAGCTTGGGTAGCAGCTCTGGAAACACCATATATTTT	CASSLGSSSGNTIYF
TRBD1	TRBV15	TRBJ1-1	-	TGTGCCACCAGCAGAAGACAGGGGGTATTTAACACTGAAGCTTTCTTT	CATSRRQGVFNTEAFF
TRBD2	TRBV5-6	TRBJ2-1	-	TGTGCCAGCAGCCTGGGGGGAGGGCTTTACAATGAGCAGTTCTTC	CASSLGGGLYNEQFF
-	TRBV19	TRBJ2-2	-	TGTGCTACACGGCCCGGGGGGTACAGGGCCGGGGAGCTGTTTTTT	CATRPGGYRAGELFF
-	TRBV4-1	TRBJ1-6	-	TGCGCCAGCAGCCAAATTTGGATCTCAGAGTTTTCGTCCTATAATTCACCCCTCCACTTT	CASSQIWISEFSSYNSPLHF
-	TRBV5-6	TRBJ2-1	-	TGTGCCAGCAGCTTCGATTCCTACAATGAGCAGTTCTTC	CASSFDSYNEQFF
TRBD2	TRBV27	TRBJ2-7	-	TGTGCCAGCAGTTTATATGGGGGGGAAACCTACGAGCAGTACTTC	CASSLYGGETYEQYF
-	TRBV5-8	TRBJ2-5	once	TGTGCCAGCAGTTCCCCCCTAGTGTCCCAAGAGACCCAGTACTTC	CASSSPLVSQETQYF
TRBD1	TRBV27	TRBJ1-1	few	TGTGCCAGCAGCCTCCGCAGGGGGCACGACACTGAAGCTTTCTTT	CASSLRRGHDTEAFF
TRBD2	TRBV7-8	TRBJ2-7	once	TGTGCCAGCAGCTCGGACAGCGGGGGGGCTCTCTACGAGCAGTACTTC	CASSSDSGGALYEQYF
-	TRBV4-3	TRBJ1-4	once	TGCGCCAGCAGCCAAGAATGGCAGGCGAATGAAAAACTGTTTTTT	CASSQEWQANEKLFF
-	TRBV27	TRBJ1-6	-	TGTGCCAGCAGTTTCGGGGACGGACGATCACCCCTCCACTTT	CASSFGDGRSPLHF
TRBD1	TRBV27	TRBJ1-2	-	TGTGCCAGCAGTTTAAATACAGGGGATGGCTACACCTTC	CASSLNTGDGYTF
-	TRBV6-5	TRBJ2-7	-	TGTGCCAGCCAGGCGGGACGGAGCTCCTACGAGCAGTACTTC	CASQAGRSSYEQYF
-	TRBV7-9	TRBJ2-7	-	TGTGCCAGCAGCTTAGCGGGAGTTGGCGAGCAGTACTTC	CASSLAGVGEQYF
-	TRBV30	TRBJ1-2	few	TGTGCCTGGAGTTTTTCAGACAGCTATGGCTACACCTTC	CAWSFSDSYGYTF
-	TRBV7-6	TRBJ2-3	-	TGTGCCAGCAGCTTGATCGACAGCACTAGCACAGATACGCAGTATTTT	CASSLIDSTSTDTQYF
TRBD2	TRBV7-2	TRBJ2-2	-	TGTGCCAGCAGCTTAGATCTAGCGGAGAACACCGGGGAGCTGTTTTTT	CASSLDLAENTGELFF
-	TRBV6-5	TRBJ2-2	-	TGTGCCGGGTCTCTAGCTCGGGGCACCGGGGAGCTGTTTTTT	CAGSLARGTGELFF
TRBD1	TRBV15	TRBJ1-4	-	TGTGCCACCAGCAGACTCGGGACAGCCTATGAAAAACTGTTTTTT	CATSRLGTAYEKLFF
-	TRBV19	TRBJ2-7	-	TGTGCCAGTAGTATACCGACAGGAGGAACCTACGAGCAGTACTTC	CASSIPTGGTYEQYF